The rows below give T cell receptor beta chains drawn from one sample of a study of cytomegalovirus exposure and HLA in healthy donors. Repertoires were generated with immunoSEQ multiplex PCR, while TCRdb's copy carries only in-frame clones and drops some. The top ten clones hold under 0.6% of a sample with under 250,000 clones, roughly 78% of them seen once. The sample consisted of PBMCs. These receptors were taken from a boy between 10 and 17 years old in good health and CMV-seronegative. CDR3s include the opening cysteine and the closing phenylalanine or tryptophan. Fields, in order: V gene, D gene, J gene, clone size, CDR3 protein, CDR3 DNA. The D gene is left open where the match is weak. Clone size is not always given. Where it is, it says once, few, many or a class for expanded clones.

>TRBV5-1|.|TRBJ2-1|.
CASSPGLPIYNEQFF
TGCGCCAGCAGTCCCGGACTACCGATTTACAATGAGCAGTTCTTC
>TRBV5-4|TRBD2|TRBJ2-1|.
CASSLAKLADYNEQFF
TGTGCCAGCAGCTTGGCCAAGCTAGCGGACTACAATGAGCAGTTCTTC
>TRBV15|TRBD2|TRBJ2-3|once
CATSRDPSGRVSTDTQYF
TGTGCCACCAGCAGAGACCCTAGCGGGAGGGTAAGCACAGATACGCAGTATTTT
>TRBV9|TRBD1|TRBJ1-2|.
CASSVYERQGAYTF
TGTGCCAGCAGCGTATATGAGAGACAGGGGGCCTACACCTTC
>TRBV6-5|.|TRBJ1-5|once
CASSYRGRYSNQPQHF
TGTGCCAGCAGTTACAGGGGCCGATATAGCAATCAGCCCCAGCATTTT
>TRBV5-1|TRBD1|TRBJ1-4|.
CASSLVAGGGATNEKLFF
TGCGCCAGCAGCTTGGTTGCAGGGGGCGGTGCAACTAATGAAAAACTGTTTTTT
>TRBV2|.|TRBJ2-7|few
CASSSTAYEQYF
TGTGCCAGCAGTTCTACAGCCTACGAGCAGTACTTC
>TRBV4-1|.|TRBJ2-3|.
CASSQLRNPPTQYF
TGCGCCAGCAGCCAATTGAGGAACCCTCCTACGCAGTATTTT
>TRBV21-1|.|TRBJ2-5|.
CASSRVLGCGVRRETQYF
TGTGCCAGCAGCAGGGTTCTGGGGTGCGGGGTTAGAAGGGAGACCCAGTACTTC
>TRBV21-1|.|TRBJ1-2|.
CASSKLGCYGYTF
TGTGCCAGCAGCAAACTGGGCTGCTATGGCTACACCTTC
>TRBV6-5|.|TRBJ1-1|.
CASRRTVAGTEAFF
TGTGCCAGCAGAAGGACTGTGGCGGGGACTGAAGCTTTCTTT
>TRBV19|TRBD1|TRBJ2-4|.
CASIGQGGNIQYF
TGTGCCAGTATCGGACAGGGAGGAAACATTCAGTACTTC
>TRBV5-1|TRBD2|TRBJ2-1|.
CASSLAGTSGGARNEQFF
TGCGCCAGCAGCTTGGCCGGGACTAGCGGGGGGGCCAGAAATGAGCAGTTCTTC
>TRBV9|.|TRBJ2-3|.
CASSVVGRIPDTQYF
TGTGCCAGCAGCGTAGTTGGGAGGATACCAGATACGCAGTATTTT
>TRBV11-2|.|TRBJ2-1|.
CASSRNRGQNEQFF
TGTGCCAGCAGTCGGAACCGGGGTCAAAATGAGCAGTTCTTC
>TRBV29-1|TRBD1|TRBJ2-1|.
CSVADRGNNEQFF
TGCAGCGTTGCAGACAGGGGGAACAATGAGCAGTTCTTC
>TRBV5-1|TRBD1|TRBJ1-2|.
CASSLGDSNYGYTF
TGCGCCAGCAGCTTAGGGGACAGTAACTATGGCTACACCTTC
>TRBV27|TRBD1|TRBJ2-1|.
CASSTTGFGNEQFF
TGTGCCAGCAGCACGACAGGGTTCGGGAATGAGCAGTTCTTC
>TRBV30|TRBD1|TRBJ1-1|.
CAWSDRAEAFF
TGTGCCTGGAGCGACAGGGCAGAAGCTTTCTTT
>TRBV7-2|TRBD1|TRBJ1-1|.
CASSPGQGRKTFF
TGTGCCAGCAGCCCGGGACAGGGGAGGAAAACTTTCTTT
>TRBV4-2|.|TRBJ1-2|.
CASSTDSNYGYTF
TGTGCCAGCAGCACGGACAGTAACTATGGCTACACCTTC
>TRBV6-5|.|TRBJ1-1|.
CASRMTGLEAFF
TGTGCCAGCAGGATGACAGGATTAGAAGCTTTCTTT
>TRBV7-3|.|TRBJ1-3|.
CASGPGAGNTIYF
TGTGCCAGCGGACCAGGGGCTGGAAACACCATATATTTT
>TRBV30|.|TRBJ1-1|.
CAWSRRNTEAFF
TGTGCCTGGAGCCGTAGGAACACTGAAGCTTTCTTT
>TRBV7-9|.|TRBJ1-1|.
CASSSDMNTEAFF
TGTGCCAGCAGCTCGGACATGAACACTGAAGCTTTCTTT
>TRBV11-3|.|TRBJ2-2|.
CASSLDRGATGELFF
TGTGCCAGCAGCTTAGATCGCGGGGCCACCGGGGAGCTGTTTTTT
>TRBV30|TRBD1|TRBJ2-7|few
CAWNTGVQQYF
TGTGCCTGGAACACAGGGGTACAGCAGTACTTC
>TRBV7-3|TRBD1|TRBJ2-1|.
CASSLSRDRASEQFF
TGTGCCAGCAGCCTATCCCGGGACAGGGCAAGTGAGCAGTTCTTC
>TRBV5-6|TRBD1|TRBJ2-7|.
CASSPGQGAYEQYF
TGTGCCAGCAGCCCGGGACAGGGCGCATACGAGCAGTACTTC
>TRBV29-1|.|TRBJ1-1|.
CSVEGAVCEAFF
TGCAGCGTTGAGGGGGCAGTCTGTGAAGCTTTCTTT
>TRBV25-1|.|TRBJ2-7|.
CASSENKYEQYF
TGTGCCAGCAGTGAGAACAAGTACGAGCAGTACTTC
>TRBV2|.|TRBJ2-7|once
CASSDGVRLEQYF
TGTGCCAGCAGTGATGGAGTGAGGCTCGAGCAGTACTTC
>TRBV5-6|.|TRBJ2-7|.
CASSPQQGTPCEQYF
TGTGCCAGCAGCCCGCAACAGGGGACTCCTTGCGAGCAGTACTTC
>TRBV7-6|.|TRBJ2-7|.
CASSGASAHEQYF
TGTGCCAGCAGCGGAGCTTCAGCCCACGAGCAGTACTTC
>TRBV7-8|TRBD1|TRBJ1-1|.
CASSLTGATEAFF
TGTGCCAGCAGCTTGACAGGGGCCACTGAAGCTTTCTTT
>TRBV9|TRBD2|TRBJ2-5|.
CASSVGTSGGEETQYF
TGTGCCAGCAGCGTCGGGACTAGCGGGGGGGAAGAGACCCAGTACTTC
>TRBV21-1|.|TRBJ2-2|.
CASIPWRRAKNTGELFF
TGTGCCAGCATCCCCTGGCGGAGGGCGAAAAACACCGGGGAGCTGTTTTTT
>TRBV5-1|TRBD1|TRBJ1-2|.
CASSVTTGGDYGYTF
TGCGCCAGCAGCGTTACGACAGGGGGGGACTATGGCTACACCTTC
>TRBV19|.|TRBJ1-2|.
CASSGRGNYGYTF
TGTGCCAGTAGTGGCCGGGGGAACTATGGCTACACCTTC
>TRBV14|.|TRBJ2-5|once
CASSQNRQETQYF
TGTGCCAGCAGCCAAAACAGGCAAGAGACCCAGTACTTC
>TRBV19|.|TRBJ1-5|.
CASTAREGSQHF
TGTGCCAGTACCGCGCGGGAGGGTAGCCAGCATTTT
>TRBV10-1|TRBD2|TRBJ2-3|.
CASAGGYFYTQYF
TGCGCCAGCGCCGGGGGGTACTTCTATACGCAGTATTTT
>TRBV19|TRBD1|TRBJ1-1|.
CASSRDSNTEAFF
TGTGCCAGTAGCCGGGACAGTAACACTGAAGCTTTCTTT
>TRBV25-1|.|TRBJ2-1|.
CASSELPGGSYNEQFF
TGTGCCAGCAGTGAATTGCCCGGAGGCTCCTACAATGAGCAGTTCTTC
>TRBV14|TRBD1|TRBJ2-7|.
CASSQRTGGYYEQYF
TGTGCCAGCAGCCAGAGGACAGGGGGATACTACGAGCAGTACTTC
>TRBV5-1|TRBD2|TRBJ2-1|.
CASSFALAGTEQFF
TGCGCCAGCAGCTTCGCCCTAGCGGGGACAGAGCAGTTCTTC
>TRBV6-4|.|TRBJ1-1|.
CASSEVGTGITEAFF
TGTGCCAGCAGTGAGGTGGGCACGGGGATCACTGAAGCTTTCTTT
>TRBV29-1|TRBD1|TRBJ2-3|.
CSVGQGNSPSTDTQYF
TGCAGCGTCGGACAGGGCAATTCTCCTAGCACAGATACGCAGTATTTT
>TRBV13|TRBD2|TRBJ2-1|.
CASSSGTSGGNEQFF
TGTGCCAGCAGCTCCGGGACTAGCGGGGGCAATGAGCAGTTCTTC
>TRBV5-1|.|TRBJ2-3|.
CASSQADTQYF
TGCGCCAGCTCCCAGGCAGATACGCAGTATTTT
>TRBV14|TRBD1|TRBJ2-7|.
CASSQVGQVKTLSEQYF
TGTGCCAGCAGCCAAGTAGGACAGGTAAAAACCCTGTCCGAGCAGTACTTC
>TRBV5-4|TRBD2|TRBJ2-7|.
CASSLGGLAGESSYEQYF
TGTGCCAGCAGCTTGGGGGGACTAGCGGGGGAGAGCTCCTACGAGCAGTACTTC
>TRBV28|TRBD1|TRBJ1-3|.
CASNPTGALLSGNTIYF
TGTGCCAGCAACCCGACAGGGGCCCTACTCTCTGGAAACACCATATATTTT